This T cell receptor (beta chain) was observed in a study of T cell responses to AZD1222 COVID-19 vaccine. Study-wide points: Unmutated variant regions are reportedly the target of nearly half of TCRs that are spike-specific. Spike regions recognized by vaccine-associated CD4 TCRs spanned the protein, led by 160-218 and 743-854.

Of note for this clone: As yet, its antigen is unknown.

Sequencing used immunoSEQ multiplex PCR; TCRdb keeps in-frame clones, though not all of them. The sample holds some 40,000 clones, around three quarters seen once. The CDR3 totals 17 residues. V was pared by 1 base and J by 3 bases, with 11 bases of the junction left unmatched. Germline V gene sequence: CDR1 LGHDT, CDR2 YNNKEL (reference sequence). This TCR was sampled from an adult in good health. V and J are TRBV3-1 (or the pseudogene TRBV3-2) and TRBJ2-7, with TRBD2 matching 8 bases. The sample in question was peripheral blood, obtained on day 0 of AZD1222 vaccination. CDR3: CASSQGLGRRGDYEQYF. The DNA of the CDR3 is TGTGCCAGCAGCCAAGGTCTCGGTCGGCGGGGGGACTACGAGCAGTACTTC.